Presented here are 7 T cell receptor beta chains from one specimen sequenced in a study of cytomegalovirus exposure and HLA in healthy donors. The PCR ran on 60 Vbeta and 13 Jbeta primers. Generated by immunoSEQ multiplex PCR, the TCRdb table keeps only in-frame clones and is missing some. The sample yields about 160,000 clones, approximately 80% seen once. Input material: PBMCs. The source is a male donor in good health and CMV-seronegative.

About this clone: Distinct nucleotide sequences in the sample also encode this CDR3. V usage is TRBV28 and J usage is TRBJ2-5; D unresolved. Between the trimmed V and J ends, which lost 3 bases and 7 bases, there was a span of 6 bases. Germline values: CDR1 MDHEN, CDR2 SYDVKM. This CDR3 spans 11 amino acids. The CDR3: CASSLSGTQYF. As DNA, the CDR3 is TGTGCCAGCAGTTTGTCCGGGACCCAGTACTTC.

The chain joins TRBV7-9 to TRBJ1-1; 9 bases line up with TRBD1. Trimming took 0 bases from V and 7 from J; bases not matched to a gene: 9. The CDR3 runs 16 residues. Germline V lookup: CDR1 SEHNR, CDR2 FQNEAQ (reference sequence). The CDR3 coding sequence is TGTGCCAGCAGCTTAGCGGGACAGGGAGGAGGAATTGAAGCTTTCTTT. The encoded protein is CASSLAGQGGGIEAFF.

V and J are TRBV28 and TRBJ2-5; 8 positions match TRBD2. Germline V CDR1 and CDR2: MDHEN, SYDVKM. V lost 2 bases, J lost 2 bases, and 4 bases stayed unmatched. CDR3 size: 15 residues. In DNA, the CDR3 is TGTGCCAGCAGTTTAATAGGACTAGCTCAAGAGACCCAGTACTTC. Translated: CASSLIGLAQETQYF.

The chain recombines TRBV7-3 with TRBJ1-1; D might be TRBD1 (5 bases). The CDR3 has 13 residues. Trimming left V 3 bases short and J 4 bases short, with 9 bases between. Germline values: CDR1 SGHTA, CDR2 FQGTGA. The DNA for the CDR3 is TGTGCCAGCAGCTTCGGAGGGACCACTGAAGCTTTCTTT. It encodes CASSFGGTTEAFF.

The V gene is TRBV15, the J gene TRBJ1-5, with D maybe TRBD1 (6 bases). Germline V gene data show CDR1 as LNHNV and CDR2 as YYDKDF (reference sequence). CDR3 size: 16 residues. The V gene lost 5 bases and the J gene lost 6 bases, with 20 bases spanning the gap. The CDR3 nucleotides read TGTGCCACCAGCGAATATCCCGCGGGGGCCGGTCAGCCCCAGCATTTT. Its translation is CATSEYPAGAGQPQHF.

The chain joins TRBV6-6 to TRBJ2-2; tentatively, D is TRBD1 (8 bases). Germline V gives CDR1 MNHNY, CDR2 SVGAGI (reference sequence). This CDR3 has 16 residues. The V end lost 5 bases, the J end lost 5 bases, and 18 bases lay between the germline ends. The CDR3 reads CASSPPGQGGTGELFF. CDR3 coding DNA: TGTGCCAGCAGTCCCCCAGGACAGGGAGGGACCGGGGAGCTGTTTTTT.

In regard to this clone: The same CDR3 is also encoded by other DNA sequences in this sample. The CDR3 DNA reads TGCGCCAGCAGCTCGGGACTAGCGGGAGACAATGAGCAGTTCTTC. The encoded protein is CASSSGLAGDNEQFF. The chain is built from TRBV5-1 and TRBJ2-1; the match to TRBD2 covers 14 bases. V was pared by 3 bases and J by 5 bases, with 1 base of the junction left unmatched. Germline assignment: CDR1 SGHRS and CDR2 YFSETQ. The length of the CDR3 is 15 residues.